The text below deals with one T cell receptor beta chain. These data are taken from a study of OX40 agonist ivuxolimab in advanced cancers. On the study more broadly: The patients' treatment was ivuxolimab, an agonistic anti-OX40 (CD134) antibody.

Data came from immunoSEQ multiplex PCR; TCRdb stores just in-frame clones and leaves some out. The sample records tens of thousands of clones, less than 85% being singletons. Trimming shortened V by 1 base and J by 4 bases, and 16 bases separated the two germline ends. The length of the CDR3 is 16 residues. Germline V lookup: CDR1 SGHDN, CDR2 FVKESK. The rearrangement joins TRBV14 to TRBJ1-2; maybe TRBD1 (6 bases). The sequencing used CD4+ or CD8+ T cells sorted from blood, collected in a trial of the OX40 agonist ivuxolimab. The TCR sequence derives from an adult with an advanced solid tumor such as melanoma, head and neck, liver or kidney cancer. The CDR3 DNA reads TGTGCCAGCAGCCAAGTGGGAAGACCAGGGGCCTATGGCTACACCTTC. Translation: CASSQVGRPGAYGYTF.